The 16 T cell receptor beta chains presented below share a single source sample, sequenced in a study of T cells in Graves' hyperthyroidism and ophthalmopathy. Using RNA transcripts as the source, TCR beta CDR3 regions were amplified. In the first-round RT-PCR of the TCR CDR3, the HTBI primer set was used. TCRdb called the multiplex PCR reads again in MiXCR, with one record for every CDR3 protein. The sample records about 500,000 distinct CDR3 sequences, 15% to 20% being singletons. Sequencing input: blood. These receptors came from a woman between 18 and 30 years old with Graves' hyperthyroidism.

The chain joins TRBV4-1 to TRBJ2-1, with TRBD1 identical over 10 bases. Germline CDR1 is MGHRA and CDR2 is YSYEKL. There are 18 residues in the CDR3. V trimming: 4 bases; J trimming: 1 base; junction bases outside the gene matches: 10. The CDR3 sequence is CASSRSGGGQGSYNEQFF. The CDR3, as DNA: TGCGCCAGCAGCCGCTCAGGGGGGGGACAGGGGTCCTACAATGAGCAGTTCTTC.

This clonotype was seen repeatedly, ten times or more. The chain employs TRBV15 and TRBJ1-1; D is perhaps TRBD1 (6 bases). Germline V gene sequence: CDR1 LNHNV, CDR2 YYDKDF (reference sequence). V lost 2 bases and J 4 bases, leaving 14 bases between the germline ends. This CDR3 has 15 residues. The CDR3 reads CATSRPSTGSTEAFF. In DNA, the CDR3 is TGTGCCACCAGCAGACCCTCTACAGGGTCCACTGAAGCTTTCTTT.

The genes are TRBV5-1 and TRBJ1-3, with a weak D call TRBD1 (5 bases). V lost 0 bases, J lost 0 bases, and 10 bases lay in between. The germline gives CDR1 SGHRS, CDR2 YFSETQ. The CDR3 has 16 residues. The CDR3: CASSLAGRSSGNTIYF. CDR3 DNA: TGCGCCAGCAGCTTGGCGGGACGGAGCTCTGGAAACACCATATATTTT. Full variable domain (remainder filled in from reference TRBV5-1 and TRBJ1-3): KAGVTQTPRYLIKTRGQQVTLSCSPISGHRSVSWYQQTPGQGLQFLFEYFSETQRNKGNFPGRFSGRQFSNSRSEMNVSTLELGDSALYLCASSLAGRSSGNTIYFGEGSWLTVV.

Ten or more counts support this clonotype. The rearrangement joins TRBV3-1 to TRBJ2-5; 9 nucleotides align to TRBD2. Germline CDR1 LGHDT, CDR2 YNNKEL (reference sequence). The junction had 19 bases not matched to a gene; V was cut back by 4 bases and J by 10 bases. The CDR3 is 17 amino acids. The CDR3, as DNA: TGTGCCAGCAGCCCCTACACAGACTCCAGCGGGGGGCGAGTCCAGTACTTC. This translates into CASSPYTDSSGGRVQYF.

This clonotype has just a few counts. The CDR3 loop reads CASSLVADAQETQYF. The CDR3, as DNA: TGCGCCAGCAGCTTGGTCGCGGACGCCCAAGAGACCCAGTACTTC. The chain is built from TRBV5-1 and TRBJ2-5; no definite D call. The CDR3 covers 15 residues. With 0 bases removed from V and 1 base from J, the gap between germline ends came to 10 bases. The V gene's germline CDR1 is SGHRS and CDR2 YFSETQ.

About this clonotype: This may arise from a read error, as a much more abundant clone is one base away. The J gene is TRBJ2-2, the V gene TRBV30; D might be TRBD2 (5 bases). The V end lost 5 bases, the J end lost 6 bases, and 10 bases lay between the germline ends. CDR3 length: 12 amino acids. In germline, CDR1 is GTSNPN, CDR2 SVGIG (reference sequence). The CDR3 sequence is CAWWEMAGELFF. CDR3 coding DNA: TGTGCCTGGTGGGAGATGGCCGGGGAGCTGTTTTTT.

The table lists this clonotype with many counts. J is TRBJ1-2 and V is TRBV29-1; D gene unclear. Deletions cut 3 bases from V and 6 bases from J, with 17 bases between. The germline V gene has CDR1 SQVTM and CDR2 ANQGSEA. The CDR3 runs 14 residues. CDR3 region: CSVDGLTLAHGYTF. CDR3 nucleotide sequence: TGCAGCGTTGATGGACTTACGCTGGCCCATGGCTACACCTTC.

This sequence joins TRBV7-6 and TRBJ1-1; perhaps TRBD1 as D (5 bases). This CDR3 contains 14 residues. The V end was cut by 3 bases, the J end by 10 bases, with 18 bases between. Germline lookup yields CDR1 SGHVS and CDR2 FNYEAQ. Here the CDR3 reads CASSLLKPGRRAFF. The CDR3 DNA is TGTGCCAGCAGCTTGCTCAAACCGGGACGTAGAGCTTTCTTT.

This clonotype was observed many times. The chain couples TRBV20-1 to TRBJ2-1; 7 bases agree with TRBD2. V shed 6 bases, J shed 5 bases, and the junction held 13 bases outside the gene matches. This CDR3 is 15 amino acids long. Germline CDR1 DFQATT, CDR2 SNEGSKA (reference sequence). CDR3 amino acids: CSAPSQGGRNNEQFF. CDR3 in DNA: TGCAGTGCCCCGTCTCAGGGCGGGAGAAACAATGAGCAGTTCTTC.

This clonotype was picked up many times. The CDR3 region has the DNA TGTGCCCAAATAGCGGGGGCGGGCACAGATACGCAGTATTTT. Translating it yields CAQIAGAGTDTQYF. The V gene is TRBV7-9, the J gene TRBJ2-3; the match to TRBD2 covers 9 bases. This CDR3 has 14 residues. CDR1 is SEHNR, CDR2 FQNEAQ, per germline (reference sequence). V lost 11 bases, J lost 1 base, and 7 bases stayed unmatched.

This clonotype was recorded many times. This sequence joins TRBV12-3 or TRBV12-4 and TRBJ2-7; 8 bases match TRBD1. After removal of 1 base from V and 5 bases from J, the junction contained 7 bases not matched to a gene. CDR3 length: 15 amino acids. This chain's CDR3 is CASSLGRTGLDEQYF. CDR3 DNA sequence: TGTGCCAGCAGTTTAGGAAGGACAGGGCTCGACGAGCAGTACTTC.

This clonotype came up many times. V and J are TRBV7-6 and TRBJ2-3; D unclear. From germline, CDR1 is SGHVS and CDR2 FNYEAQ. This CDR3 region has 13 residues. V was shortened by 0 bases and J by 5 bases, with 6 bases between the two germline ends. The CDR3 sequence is CASSLAQGDTQYF. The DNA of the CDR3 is TGTGCCAGCAGCTTAGCGCAAGGAGATACGCAGTATTTT.

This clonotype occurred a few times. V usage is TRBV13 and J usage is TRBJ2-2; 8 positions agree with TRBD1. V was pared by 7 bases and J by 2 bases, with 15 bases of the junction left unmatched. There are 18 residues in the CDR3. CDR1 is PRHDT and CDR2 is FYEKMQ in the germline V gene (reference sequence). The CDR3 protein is CASTTRVGTGSNTGELFF. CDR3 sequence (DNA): TGTGCCAGCACCACAAGGGTCGGGACAGGATCTAACACCGGGGAGCTGTTTTTT.

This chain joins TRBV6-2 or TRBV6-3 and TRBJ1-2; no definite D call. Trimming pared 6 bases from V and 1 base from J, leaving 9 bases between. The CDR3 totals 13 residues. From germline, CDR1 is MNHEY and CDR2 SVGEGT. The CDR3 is CASREDVNYGYTF. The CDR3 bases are TGTGCCAGCAGGGAGGACGTTAACTATGGCTACACCTTC.

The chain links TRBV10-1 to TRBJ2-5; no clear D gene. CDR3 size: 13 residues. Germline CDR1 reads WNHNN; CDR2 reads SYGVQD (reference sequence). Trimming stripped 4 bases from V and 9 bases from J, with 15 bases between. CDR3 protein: CASSVKESGAQYF. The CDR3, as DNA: TGCGCCAGCAGTGTAAAAGAGTCAGGAGCCCAGTACTTC.

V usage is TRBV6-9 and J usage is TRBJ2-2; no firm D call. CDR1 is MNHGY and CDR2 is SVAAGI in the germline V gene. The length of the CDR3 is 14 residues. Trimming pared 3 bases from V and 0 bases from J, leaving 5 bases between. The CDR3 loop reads CASSYRPNTGELFF. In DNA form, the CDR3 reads TGTGCCAGCAGTTACAGACCGAACACCGGGGAGCTGTTTTTT.